Listed here is a single T cell receptor (beta chain). Its cognate antigen has yet to be identified. CDR1 and CDR2 are drawn from the germline V gene: SGDLS, YYNGEE. The CDR3 measures 15 amino acids from cysteine to phenylalanine. No DNA accompanies this entry. A commercial ELISA kit detecting HCMV-specific IgG in serum was used to determine HCMV serostatus. Peripheral blood mononuclear cells were isolated from blood by Ficoll density gradient centrifugation. The sample comes from a study of T cells expressing NK-cell markers (dated by TCRdb to about 2020). Notes on the research overall: TCR beta-chain repertoires were profiled in sorted CD3+CD56+NKG2C+, CD3+CD56+NKG2C- and CD3+CD56-NKG2C+ T-cell subsets from roughly eight donors. Among the eight sequenced donors, only one was HCMV-seronegative, while the other seven were HCMV-seropositive. Randomly selected healthy volunteers, three men and five women, were used as the eight sequenced donors. The libraries were sequenced on Illumina HiSeq 2000/2500, MiSeq or NextSeq, producing 2 x 150 bp reads. On the study overall, not on this receptor specifically: In five to seven donors, the dominant CD3+CD56+NKG2C+ clonotypes were found to rank among the top 10 CD8+ clonotypes and to make up about 1.0-7.0% of CD8+ T cells. Those dominant clonotypes were again the most abundant among CD3+CD56-NKG2C+ cells in several donors, at about 25-60.1%. It remained unclear whether the expanded NKG2C-expressing T cell clones were specific for HCMV antigens.

The listed sequencing device is Illumina HiSeq 2000. TCR beta cDNA libraries were made by 5'RACE template switching that added a universal primer site and unique molecular identifiers. cDNA synthesis was primed from the TCR beta constant segment and was followed by two successive PCR amplification steps. The paper's data handling went like this. Reads were demultiplexed and grouped by UMI with MIGEC, and clonotypes were assembled and quantified with MiTCR. Only TCR cDNA sequences supported by at least two reads were kept to exclude erroneous sequences. The tcR package was used for downstream repertoire analysis, and clonotypes were matched across fractions by CDR3 nucleotide sequence plus V segment. VDJmatch was used to annotate antigen specificity against VDJdb, with one amino acid substitution in CDR3 allowed. Each CDR3 protein sequence appears as one entry after TCRdb reprocessed the reads, and no DNA is included. In this record, the V and J calls reflect TCRdb's handling and not the investigators' own analysis. This sample's table lists hundreds of thousands of distinct CDR3 sequences. 5.2% of the sample rests with the top ten.

The rearranged chain carries TRBV9 and TRBJ2-1. Sequenced material: blood T cells: a sorted CD56 or NKG2C T cell subset, CD4+ or CD8+ T cells, or bulk PBMC T cells (not recorded which). The receptor comes from a man aged 18-75 years in good health. The CDR3 has the sequence CASSVDSSWNNEQFF.